A selection of T cell receptor beta chains follows, all from one sample in a study of blood T cells in healthy people across ages. TCRdb called the 5' RACE reads again in MiXCR, with one record for every CDR3 protein. This sample has some 1.1 million distinct CDR3 sequences, with around two fifths found just once. The material sequenced was blood. The origin of the receptors is a man aged 18-30 years in good health. The CDR3 runs from the conserved cysteine through the conserved F or W. D genes are given only for firm matches. For some rows the clone size is stated as once, few or many, or as a class when expanded; others skip it.

j_gene,d_gene,v_gene,abundance,CDR3nt,CDR3aa
TRBJ1-1,NA,TRBV7-3,NA,TGTGCCAGCACCACTGGGGAGGGGAACACTGAAGCTTTCTTT,CASTTGEGNTEAFF
TRBJ2-1,NA,TRBV14,many,TGTGCCAGCAGCCCGTTGCCAGGGATTGATGAGCAGTTCTTC,CASSPLPGIDEQFF
TRBJ2-3,NA,TRBV20-1,many,TGCAGTGCCCAGCGGGTCTTAACAGATACGCAGTATTTT,CSAQRVLTDTQYF
TRBJ2-3,NA,TRBV7-2,NA,TGTGCCAGCAGCTTAGATGGCCCGGGGATCACAGATACGCAGTATTTT,CASSLDGPGITDTQYF
TRBJ1-2,NA,TRBV25-1,once,TGTGCCAGCAGTGAATATAAGGACAGCATCTATGGCTACACCTTC,CASSEYKDSIYGYTF
TRBJ2-1,NA,TRBV6-1,NA,TGTGCCAGTTTACAGGATCCCAATGAGCAGTTCTTC,CASLQDPNEQFF
TRBJ1-5,NA,TRBV2,NA,TGTGCCAGCAGGGCCTGGACGAATCAGCCCCAGCATTTT,CASRAWTNQPQHF
TRBJ2-3,TRBD2,TRBV27,NA,TGTGCCAGCAGCAGAAGTCTAGCGGCTAGCACAGATACGCAGTATTTT,CASSRSLAASTDTQYF
TRBJ1-5,NA,TRBV27,NA,TGTGCCAGCAGGAAGGGGGGACATTCGAATCAGCCCCAGCATTTT,CASRKGGHSNQPQHF
TRBJ1-5,TRBD1,TRBV20-1,few,TGCAGTGCTAGCGAACTAAAGTCGGACAGGGGTTATCAGCCCCAGCATTTT,CSASELKSDRGYQPQHF
TRBJ2-1,NA,TRBV7-2,NA,TGTGCCAGCACCCTTAGCGGAGTCTCCTACAATGAGCAGTTCTTC,CASTLSGVSYNEQFF
TRBJ1-1,TRBD1,TRBV6-2/TRBV6-3,NA,TGTGCCAGCAGTCGTGGACAGGATCTGGACACTGAAGCTTTCTTT,CASSRGQDLDTEAFF
TRBJ1-2,NA,TRBV2,NA,TGTGCCAGCAGTGAGGCAGTCTACTATGGCTACACCTTC,CASSEAVYYGYTF
TRBJ2-7,TRBD1,TRBV6-2/TRBV6-3,few,TGTGCCAGCAGTAACACTCCCCGGGACAGAGGCTCCTACGAGCAGTACTTC,CASSNTPRDRGSYEQYF
TRBJ2-2,NA,TRBV18,NA,TGTGCCAGCTCACCACAGGGACATCTAAACACCGGGGAGCTGTTTTTT,CASSPQGHLNTGELFF
TRBJ1-5,NA,TRBV5-1,few,TGCGCCAGCAGCTTACTGGGGGCAGGGAGCAATCAGCCCCAGCATTTT,CASSLLGAGSNQPQHF
TRBJ2-2,NA,TRBV12-3/TRBV12-4,NA,TGTGCCAGCAGTCGGACGGCAACGAACGCCGGGGAGCTGTTTTTT,CASSRTATNAGELFF
TRBJ2-1,NA,TRBV4-2,few,TGTGCCAGCAGCCAAGGGGCCCCACCCTACAATGAGCAGTTCTTC,CASSQGAPPYNEQFF
TRBJ1-4,NA,TRBV5-1,NA,TGCGCCAGCAGCGCCGACGGACTAAATGAAAAACTGTTTTTT,CASSADGLNEKLFF
TRBJ1-5,NA,TRBV10-3,NA,TGTGCCGTCAGTGGCCGGGATCAAGATCAGCCCCAGCATTTT,CAVSGRDQDQPQHF
TRBJ1-2,NA,TRBV29-1,few,TGCAGCGTTGATTCGGGGGAAAGGTATGGCTACACCTTC,CSVDSGERYGYTF
TRBJ2-1,TRBD2,TRBV20-1,NA,TGCAGTAGCCAAGAGCGGGAGGGACACAATGAGCAGTTCTTC,CSSQEREGHNEQFF